This T cell receptor beta chain stems from a study of cytomegalovirus exposure and HLA in healthy donors. The CDR3 is 18 residues long. From germline, CDR1 is KGHSH and CDR2 LQKENI. The J segment lost 1 base and the V segment lost 1 base, leaving 11 bases of the junction unmatched. PCR was performed using 60 Vbeta and 13 Jbeta primers. Sequencing used immunoSEQ multiplex PCR; TCRdb keeps in-frame clones, though not all of them. The sample consists of about 110,000 clones, around 86% of them appearing once. The rearrangement joins TRBV18 to TRBJ2-7, with 9 bases matching TRBD2. This TCR was recovered from a woman in her twenties or thirties in good health and CMV-seronegative. The source material was PBMCs. CDR3 sequence: CASSPRGYASGISYEQYF. The CDR3 coding sequence is TGTGCCAGCTCACCACGGGGTTATGCTAGCGGGATATCCTACGAGCAGTACTTC.